This T cell receptor beta chain was identified during a study of blood T cell repertoires in COVID-19. Original processing methods: Reference gene primer amplification gave nucleated cell count estimates. Profiled with immunoSEQ multiplex PCR; TCRdb holds only in-frame clones, not every one. The V and J calls and clone size come from that table; D and trimming were worked out from the DNA. The table records some 250,000 clones, roughly 80% of them present only once. The germline gives CDR1 KGHSH, CDR2 LQKENI. The CDR3 totals 14 residues. V shed 3 bases and J shed 7 bases, with 16 bases lying between them.

The sample was peripheral blood. The clonotype comes from a woman aged 80 or over with acute or convalescent COVID-19. This chain joins TRBV18 and TRBJ2-7; weak D call: TRBD2 (5 bases). CDR3 DNA sequence: TGTGCCAGCTCACCCTTTGGGGAAGAGCGGGAGCAGTACTTC. It encodes CASSPFGEEREQYF.